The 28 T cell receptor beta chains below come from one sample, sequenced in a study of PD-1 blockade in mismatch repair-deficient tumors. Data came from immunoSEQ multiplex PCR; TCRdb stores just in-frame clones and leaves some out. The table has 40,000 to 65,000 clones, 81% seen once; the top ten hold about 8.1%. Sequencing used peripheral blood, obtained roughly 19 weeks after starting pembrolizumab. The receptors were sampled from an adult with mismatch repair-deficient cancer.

The CDR3 region has the DNA TGTGCCAGCTCAAGGCTTAGGACTAGCCAAGAGACCCAGTACTTC. Its translation: CASSRLRTSQETQYF. The chain is built from TRBV18 and TRBJ2-5, with TRBD2 identical over 7 bases. CDR1 is KGHSH and CDR2 is LQKENI in the germline V gene. V lost 5 bases, J lost 1 base, and 7 bases stayed unmatched. This CDR3 is 15 amino acids long.

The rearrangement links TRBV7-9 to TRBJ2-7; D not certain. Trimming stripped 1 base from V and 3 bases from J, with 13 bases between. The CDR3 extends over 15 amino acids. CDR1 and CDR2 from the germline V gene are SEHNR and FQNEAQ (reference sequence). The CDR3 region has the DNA TGTGCCAGCAGCTTAGTTTCAGTTGGTGGCTACGAGCAGTACTTC. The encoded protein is CASSLVSVGGYEQYF.

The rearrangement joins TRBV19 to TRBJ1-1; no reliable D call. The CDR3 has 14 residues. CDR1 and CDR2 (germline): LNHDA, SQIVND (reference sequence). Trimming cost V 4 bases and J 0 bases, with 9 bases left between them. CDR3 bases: TGTGCCAGTAGTACCCCCGGGATGAACACTGAAGCTTTCTTT. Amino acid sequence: CASSTPGMNTEAFF.

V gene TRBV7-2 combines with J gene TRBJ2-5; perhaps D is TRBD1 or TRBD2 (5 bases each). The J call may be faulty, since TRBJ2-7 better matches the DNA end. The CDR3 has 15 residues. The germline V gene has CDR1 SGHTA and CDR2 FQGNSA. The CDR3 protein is CASSPRGEISYEQYF. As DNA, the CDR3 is TGTGCCAGCAGCCCAAGGGGAGAGATTTCCTACGAGCAGTACTTC.

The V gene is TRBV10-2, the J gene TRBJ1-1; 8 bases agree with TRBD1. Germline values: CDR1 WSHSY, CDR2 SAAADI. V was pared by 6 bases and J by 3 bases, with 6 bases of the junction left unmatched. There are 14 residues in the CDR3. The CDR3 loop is CASSPQGGDTEAFF. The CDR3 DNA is TGCGCCAGCAGCCCACAGGGGGGGGACACTGAAGCTTTCTTT.

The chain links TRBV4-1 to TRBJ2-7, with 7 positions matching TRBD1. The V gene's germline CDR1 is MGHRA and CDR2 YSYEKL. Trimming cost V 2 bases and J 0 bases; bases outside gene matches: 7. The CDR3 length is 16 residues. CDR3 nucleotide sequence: TGCGCCAGCAGCCAAACCGGGACAGCGAGCTCCTACGAGCAGTACTTC. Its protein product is CASSQTGTASSYEQYF.

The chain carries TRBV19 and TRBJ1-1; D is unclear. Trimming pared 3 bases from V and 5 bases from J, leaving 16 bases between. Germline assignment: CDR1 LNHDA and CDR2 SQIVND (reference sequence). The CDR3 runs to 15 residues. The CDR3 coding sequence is TGTGCCAGTAGTATTGACAATAGAAGAGGGACTGAAGCTTTCTTT. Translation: CASSIDNRRGTEAFF.

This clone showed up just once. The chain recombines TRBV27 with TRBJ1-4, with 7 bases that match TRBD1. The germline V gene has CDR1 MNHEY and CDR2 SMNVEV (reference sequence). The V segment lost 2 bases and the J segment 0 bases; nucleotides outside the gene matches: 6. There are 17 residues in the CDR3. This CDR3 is CASSLNTGATTNEKLFF. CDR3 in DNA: TGTGCCAGCAGTTTAAATACAGGGGCGACAACTAATGAAAAACTGTTTTTT.

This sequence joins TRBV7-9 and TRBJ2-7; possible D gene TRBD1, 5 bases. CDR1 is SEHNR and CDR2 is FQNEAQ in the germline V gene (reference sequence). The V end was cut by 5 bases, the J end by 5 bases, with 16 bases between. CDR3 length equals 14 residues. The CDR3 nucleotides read TGTGCCAGCAGCGCCGCCCAGGGATTCAACGAGCAGTACTTC. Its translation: CASSAAQGFNEQYF. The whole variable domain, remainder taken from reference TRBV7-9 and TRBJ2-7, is DTGVSQNPRHKITKRGQNVTFRCDPISEHNRLYWYRQTLGQGPEFLTYFQNEAQLEKSRLLSDRFSAERPKGSFSTLEIQRTEQGDSAMYLCASSAAQGFNEQYFGPGTRLTVT.

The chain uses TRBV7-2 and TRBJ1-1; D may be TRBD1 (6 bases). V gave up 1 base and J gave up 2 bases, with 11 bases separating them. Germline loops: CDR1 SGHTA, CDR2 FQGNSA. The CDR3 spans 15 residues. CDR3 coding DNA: TGTGCCAGCAGCTTAGGGACAGCAATAAACACTGAAGCTTTCTTT. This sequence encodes CASSLGTAINTEAFF.

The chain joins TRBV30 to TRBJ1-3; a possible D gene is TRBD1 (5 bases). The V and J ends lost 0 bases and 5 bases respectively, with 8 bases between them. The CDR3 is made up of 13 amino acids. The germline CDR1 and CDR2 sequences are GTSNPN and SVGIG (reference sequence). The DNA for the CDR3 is TGTGCCTGGAGTGTGGGGCAGAGAAACACCATATATTTT. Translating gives CAWSVGQRNTIYF.

CDR3 sequence (DNA): TGTGCCAGCACGTGGGCAGAAGAGACCCAGTACTTC. Translating gives CASTWAEETQYF. V usage is TRBV11-2 and J usage is TRBJ2-5, with no clear D. The CDR3 totals 12 residues. V was shortened by 7 bases and J by 3 bases, with 9 bases between the two germline ends. Per germline, CDR1 SGHAT and CDR2 FQNNGV.

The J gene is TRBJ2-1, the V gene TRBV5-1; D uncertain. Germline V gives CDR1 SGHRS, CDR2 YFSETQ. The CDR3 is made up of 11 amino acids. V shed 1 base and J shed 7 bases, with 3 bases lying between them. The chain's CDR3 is CASSLSNEQFF. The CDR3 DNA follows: TGCGCCAGCAGCTTGTCGAATGAGCAGTTCTTC.

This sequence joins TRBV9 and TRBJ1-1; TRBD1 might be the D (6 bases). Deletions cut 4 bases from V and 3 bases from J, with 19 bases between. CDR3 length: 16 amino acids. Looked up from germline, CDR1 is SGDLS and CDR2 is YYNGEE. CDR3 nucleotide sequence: TGTGCCAGCAGCCTCCGCAGGGGCATCGCGGACACTGAAGCTTTCTTT. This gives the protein CASSLRRGIADTEAFF.

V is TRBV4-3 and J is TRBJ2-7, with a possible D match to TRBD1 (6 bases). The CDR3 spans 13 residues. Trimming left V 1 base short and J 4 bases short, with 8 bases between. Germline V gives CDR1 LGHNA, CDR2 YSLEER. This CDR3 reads CASSQVRGYEQYF. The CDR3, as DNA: TGCGCCAGCAGCCAAGTTAGGGGGTACGAGCAGTACTTC.

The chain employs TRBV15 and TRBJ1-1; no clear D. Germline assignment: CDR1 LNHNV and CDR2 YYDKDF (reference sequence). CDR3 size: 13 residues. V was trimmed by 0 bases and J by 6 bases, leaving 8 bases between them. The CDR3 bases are TGTGCCACCAGCAGAGAACGATATCCTGAAGCTTTCTTT. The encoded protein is CATSRERYPEAFF. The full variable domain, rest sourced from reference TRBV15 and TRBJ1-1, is DAMVIQNPRYQVTQFGKPVTLSCSQTLNHNVMYWYQQKSSQAPKLLFHYYDKDFNNEADTPDNFQSRRPNTSFCFLDIRSPGLGDTAMYLCATSRERYPEAFFGQGTRLTVV.

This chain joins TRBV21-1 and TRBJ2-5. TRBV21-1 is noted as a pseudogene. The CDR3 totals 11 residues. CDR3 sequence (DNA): TGTGCCAGCAATTTCCAAGAGACCCAGTACTTC. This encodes CASNFQETQYF.

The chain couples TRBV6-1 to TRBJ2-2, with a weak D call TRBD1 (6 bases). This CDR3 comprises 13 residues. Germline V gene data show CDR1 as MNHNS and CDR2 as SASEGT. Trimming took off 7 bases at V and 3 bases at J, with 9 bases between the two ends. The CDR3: CASKRTDTGELFF. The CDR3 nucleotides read TGTGCCAGCAAAAGGACAGACACCGGGGAGCTGTTTTTT.

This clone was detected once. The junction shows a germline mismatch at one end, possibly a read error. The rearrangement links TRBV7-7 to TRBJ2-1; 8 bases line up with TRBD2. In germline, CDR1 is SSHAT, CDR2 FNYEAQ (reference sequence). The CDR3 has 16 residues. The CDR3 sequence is CASSPRAGGVYNEQFF. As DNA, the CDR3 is TGTGCTAGCAGCCCAAGAGCCGGGGGGGTATACAATGAGCAGTTCTTC. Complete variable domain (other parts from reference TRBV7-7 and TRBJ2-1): GAGVSQSPRYKVTKRGQDVTLRCDPISSHATLYWYQQALGQGPEFLTYFNYEAQPDKSGLPSDRFSAERPEGSISTLTIQRTEQRDSAMYRCASSPRAGGVYNEQFFGPGTRLTVL.

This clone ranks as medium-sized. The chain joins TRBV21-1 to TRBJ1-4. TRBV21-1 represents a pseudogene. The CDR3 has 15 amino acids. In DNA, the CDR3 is TGTGCCAGCAGCAAAGGAGCACACTCAGAGGAAAAACTGTTTTTT. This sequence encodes CASSKGAHSEEKLFF.

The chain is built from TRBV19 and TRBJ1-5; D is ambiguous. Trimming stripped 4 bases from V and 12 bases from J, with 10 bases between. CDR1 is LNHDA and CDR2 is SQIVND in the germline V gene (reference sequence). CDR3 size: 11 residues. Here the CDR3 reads CASSNERLQHF. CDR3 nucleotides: TGTGCCAGTAGTAATGAACGGCTCCAGCATTTT.

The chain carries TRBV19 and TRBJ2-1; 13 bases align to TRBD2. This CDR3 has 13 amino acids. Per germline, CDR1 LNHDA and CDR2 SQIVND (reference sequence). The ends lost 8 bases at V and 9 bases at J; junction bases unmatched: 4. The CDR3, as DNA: TGTGCCAGTTCCGGGACTAGCGGGATTGAGCAGTTCTTC. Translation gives CASSGTSGIEQFF. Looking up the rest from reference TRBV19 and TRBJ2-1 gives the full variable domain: DGGITQSPKYLFRKEGQNVTLSCEQNLNHDAMYWYRQDPGQGLRLIYYSQIVNDFQKGDIAEGYSVSREKKESFPLTVTSAQKNPTAFYLCASSGTSGIEQFFGPGTRLTVL.

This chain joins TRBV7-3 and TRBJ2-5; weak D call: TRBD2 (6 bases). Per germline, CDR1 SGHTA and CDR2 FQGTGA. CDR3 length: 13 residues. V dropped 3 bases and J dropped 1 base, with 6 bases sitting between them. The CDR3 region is CASSFGSQETQYF. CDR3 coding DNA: TGTGCCAGCAGCTTCGGGAGCCAAGAGACCCAGTACTTC.

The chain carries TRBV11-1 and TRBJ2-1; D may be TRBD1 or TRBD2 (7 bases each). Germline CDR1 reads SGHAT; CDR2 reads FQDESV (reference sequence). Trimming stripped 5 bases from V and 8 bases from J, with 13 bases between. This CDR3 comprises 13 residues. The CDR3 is CASSQGGGDEQFF. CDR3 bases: TGTGCCAGCAGCCAGGGAGGGGGCGATGAGCAGTTCTTC.

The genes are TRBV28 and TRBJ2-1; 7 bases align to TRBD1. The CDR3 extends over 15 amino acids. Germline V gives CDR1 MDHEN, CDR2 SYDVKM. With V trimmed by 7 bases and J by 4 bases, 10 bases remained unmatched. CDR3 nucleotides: TGTGCCAGCACCTGGACAGGCCGAACTTACAATGAGCAGTTCTTC. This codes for CASTWTGRTYNEQFF.

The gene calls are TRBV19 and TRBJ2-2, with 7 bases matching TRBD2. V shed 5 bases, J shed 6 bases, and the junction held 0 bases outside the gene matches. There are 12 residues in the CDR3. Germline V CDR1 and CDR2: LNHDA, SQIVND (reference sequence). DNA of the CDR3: TGTGCCAGTAGTGCGGGGGCCGGGGAGCTGTTTTTT. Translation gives CASSAGAGELFF. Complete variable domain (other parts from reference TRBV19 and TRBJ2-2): DGGITQSPKYLFRKEGQNVTLSCEQNLNHDAMYWYRQDPGQGLRLIYYSQIVNDFQKGDIAEGYSVSREKKESFPLTVTSAQKNPTAFYLCASSAGAGELFFGEGSRLTVL.

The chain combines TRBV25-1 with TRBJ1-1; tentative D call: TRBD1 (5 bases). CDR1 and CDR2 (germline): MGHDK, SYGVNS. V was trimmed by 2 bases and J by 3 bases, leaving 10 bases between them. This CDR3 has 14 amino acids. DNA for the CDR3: TGTGCCAGCAGTGAAAGGGGCGGCCACACTGAAGCTTTCTTT. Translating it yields CASSERGGHTEAFF.

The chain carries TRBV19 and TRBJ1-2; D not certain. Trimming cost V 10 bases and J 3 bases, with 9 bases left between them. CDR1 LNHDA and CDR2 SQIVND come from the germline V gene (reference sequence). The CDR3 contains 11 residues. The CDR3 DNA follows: TGTGCCACTCCCGGGGACTATGGCTACACCTTC. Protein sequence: CATPGDYGYTF.